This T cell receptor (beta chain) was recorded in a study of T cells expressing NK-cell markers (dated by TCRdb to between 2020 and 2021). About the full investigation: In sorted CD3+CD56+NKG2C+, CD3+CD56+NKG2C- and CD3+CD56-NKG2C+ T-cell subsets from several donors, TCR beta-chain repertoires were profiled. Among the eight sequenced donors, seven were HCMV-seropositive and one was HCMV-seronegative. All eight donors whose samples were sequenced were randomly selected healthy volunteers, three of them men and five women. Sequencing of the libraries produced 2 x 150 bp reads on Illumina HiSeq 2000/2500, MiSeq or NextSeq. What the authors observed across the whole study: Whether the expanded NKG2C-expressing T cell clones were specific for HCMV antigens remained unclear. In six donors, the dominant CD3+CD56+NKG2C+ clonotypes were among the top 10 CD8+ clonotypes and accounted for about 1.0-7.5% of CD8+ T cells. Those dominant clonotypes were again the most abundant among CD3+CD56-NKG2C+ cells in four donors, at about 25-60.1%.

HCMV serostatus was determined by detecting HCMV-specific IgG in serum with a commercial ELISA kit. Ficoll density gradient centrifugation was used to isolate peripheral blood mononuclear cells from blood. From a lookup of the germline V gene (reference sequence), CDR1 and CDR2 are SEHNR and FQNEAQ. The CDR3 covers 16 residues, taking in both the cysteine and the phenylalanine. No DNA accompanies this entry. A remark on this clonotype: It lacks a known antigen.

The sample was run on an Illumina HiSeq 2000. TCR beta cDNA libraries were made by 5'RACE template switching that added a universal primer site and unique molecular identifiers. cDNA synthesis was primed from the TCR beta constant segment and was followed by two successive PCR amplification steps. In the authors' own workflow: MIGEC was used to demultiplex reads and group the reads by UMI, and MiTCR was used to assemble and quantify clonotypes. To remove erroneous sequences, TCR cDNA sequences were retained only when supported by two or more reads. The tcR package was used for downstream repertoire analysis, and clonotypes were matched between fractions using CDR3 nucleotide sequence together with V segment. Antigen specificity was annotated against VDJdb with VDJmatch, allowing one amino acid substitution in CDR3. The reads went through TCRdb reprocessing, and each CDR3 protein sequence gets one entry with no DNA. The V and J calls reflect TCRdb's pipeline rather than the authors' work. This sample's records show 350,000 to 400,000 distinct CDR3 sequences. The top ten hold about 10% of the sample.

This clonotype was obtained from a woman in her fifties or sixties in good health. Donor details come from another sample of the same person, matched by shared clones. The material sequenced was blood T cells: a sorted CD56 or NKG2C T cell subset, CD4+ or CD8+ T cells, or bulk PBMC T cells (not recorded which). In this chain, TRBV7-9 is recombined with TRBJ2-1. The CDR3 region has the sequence CASSLAIAPMVNEQFF.